Listed below are T cell receptor beta chains from one sample, sequenced in a study of cytomegalovirus exposure and HLA in healthy donors. Using immunoSEQ multiplex PCR, the repertoire was profiled, and TCRdb retains in-frame clones only, with some absent. The sample carries around 19,000 clones, 70% to 85% recorded once. The specimen sequenced was PBMCs. The receptors derive from a human donor in good health. Both conserved end residues are part of each CDR3. A D gene is named only where the DNA matches it firmly.

d_gene | j_gene | len | v_gene | CDR3aa | CDR3nt
TRBD1 | TRBJ2-2 | 14 | TRBV7-9 | CETGQGVSDGELFF | TGTGAGACCGGGCAGGGGGTGTCGGACGGGGAGCTGTTTTTT
TRBD2 | TRBJ2-1 | 15 | TRBV27 | CASSWILAGRNEQFF | TGTGCCAGCAGTTGGATTTTAGCGGGGAGAAATGAGCAGTTCTTC
NA | TRBJ1-2 | 14 | TRBV18 | CASSPDGGRGGYTF | TGTGCCAGCTCACCAGATGGGGGCCGCGGTGGCTACACCTTC
TRBD1 | TRBJ1-2 | 13 | TRBV27 | CASSPTGSYGYTF | TGTGCCAGCAGTCCGACAGGGTCCTATGGCTACACCTTC
TRBD1 | TRBJ1-2 | 15 | TRBV6-1 | CASKFRQGERYGHTF | TGTGCCAGCAAATTTCGACAGGGCGAGCGCTATGGCCACACCTTC
TRBD2 | TRBJ2-7 | 16 | TRBV7-2 | CASSLSGTSGGYEQYF | TGTGCCAGCAGCTTATCCGGGACTAGCGGGGGATACGAGCAGTACTTC
NA | TRBJ2-7 | 13 | TRBV18 | CASSPRAAYEQYF | TGTGCCAGCTCACCACGAGCGGCCTACGAGCAGTACTTC
NA | TRBJ1-5 | 14 | TRBV7-2 | CASSLGGGDQPQHF | TGTGCCAGCAGCTTAGGAGGGGGGGATCAGCCCCAGCATTTT
TRBD1 | TRBJ1-2 | 17 | TRBV10-3 | CAISGGSTGGMNYGYTF | TGTGCCATCAGTGGGGGCAGCACAGGGGGCATGAACTATGGCTACACCTTC
NA | TRBJ1-1 | 12 | TRBV6-1 | CASSQGRPEAFF | TGTGCCAGCAGTCAGGGCCGGCCTGAAGCTTTCTTT
NA | TRBJ2-7 | 12 | TRBV11-2 | CASSLDSYEQYF | TGTGCCAGCAGCTTAGATAGTTACGAGCAGTACTTC
TRBD2 | TRBJ2-3 | 16 | TRBV2 | CASRGTSGTSTDTQYF | TGTGCCAGCAGGGGGACTAGCGGGACTAGCACAGATACGCAGTATTTT
TRBD2 | TRBJ2-7 | 14 | TRBV7-9 | CASSTLAGTYEQYF | TGTGCCAGCAGCACACTAGCGGGTACCTACGAGCAGTACTTC
NA | TRBJ1-1 | 12 | TRBV30 | CAWSVGSIEAFF | TGTGCCTGGAGTGTGGGCAGTATTGAAGCTTTCTTT
TRBD1 | TRBJ2-7 | 13 | TRBV6-5 | CASSPTGLGEQYF | TGTGCCAGCAGCCCGACAGGGTTGGGAGAGCAGTACTTC